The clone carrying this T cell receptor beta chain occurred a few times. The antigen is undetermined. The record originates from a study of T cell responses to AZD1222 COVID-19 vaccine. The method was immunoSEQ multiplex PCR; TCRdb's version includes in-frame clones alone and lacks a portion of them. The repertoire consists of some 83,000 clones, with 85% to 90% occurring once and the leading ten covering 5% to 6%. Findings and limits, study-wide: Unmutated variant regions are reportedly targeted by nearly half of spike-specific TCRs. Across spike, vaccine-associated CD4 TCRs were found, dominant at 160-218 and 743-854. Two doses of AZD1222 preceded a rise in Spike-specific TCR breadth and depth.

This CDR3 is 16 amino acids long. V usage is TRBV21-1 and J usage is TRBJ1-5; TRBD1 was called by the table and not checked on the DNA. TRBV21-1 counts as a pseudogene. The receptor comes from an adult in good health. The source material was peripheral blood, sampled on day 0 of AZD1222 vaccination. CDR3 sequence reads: CASSKGQARGNQPQHF. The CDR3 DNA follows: TGTGCCAGCAGCAAAGGACAGGCCCGGGGCAATCAGCCCCAGCATTTT.